This is a list of T cell receptor beta chains from one sample in a study of T cells in lung cancer brain metastases. TCRdb's table, derived via immunoSEQ multiplex PCR, lists solely in-frame clones and lacks some. In the table there are more than 2,500 clones, approximately 91% of which are singletons. The specimen was tumor tissue from the primary lung tumor. The receptors shown here come from a woman aged 45-60 years with non-small cell lung cancer. The CDR3 runs from the conserved cysteine through the conserved F or W. A D gene is named only where the DNA matches it firmly. For some rows the clone size is stated as once, few or many, or as a class when expanded; others skip it.

CDR3 length: 16; V gene: TRBV18; D gene: -; J gene: TRBJ2-7; clone size: -; CDR3 protein: CASSPSRDGPWDEQYF; CDR3 DNA: TGTGCCAGCTCACCGTCAAGGGATGGACCCTGGGACGAGCAGTACTTC
CDR3 length: 14; V gene: TRBV15; D gene: -; J gene: TRBJ2-3; clone size: -; CDR3 protein: CATSREASTDTQYF; CDR3 DNA: TGTGCCACCAGCAGAGAGGCCTCCACAGATACGCAGTATTTT
CDR3 length: 15; V gene: TRBV18; D gene: -; J gene: TRBJ2-7; clone size: -; CDR3 protein: CASSPDRQAGYEQYF; CDR3 DNA: TGTGCCAGCTCACCCGACAGGCAAGCTGGGTACGAGCAGTACTTC
CDR3 length: 16; V gene: TRBV2; D gene: TRBD1; J gene: TRBJ2-2; clone size: -; CDR3 protein: CASSANRGSVTGELFF; CDR3 DNA: TGTGCCAGCAGTGCAAACAGGGGGTCGGTGACCGGGGAGCTGTTTTTT
CDR3 length: 16; V gene: TRBV19; D gene: -; J gene: TRBJ2-6; clone size: once; CDR3 protein: CASTRQEVSGANVLTF; CDR3 DNA: TGTGCCAGTACGAGACAGGAGGTTTCTGGGGCCAACGTCCTGACTTTC
CDR3 length: 15; V gene: TRBV28; D gene: -; J gene: TRBJ2-1; clone size: -; CDR3 protein: CASILAGASYNEQFF; CDR3 DNA: TGTGCCAGCATTCTCGCTGGAGCCTCCTACAATGAGCAGTTCTTC
CDR3 length: 17; V gene: TRBV7-2; D gene: TRBD2; J gene: TRBJ2-3; clone size: -; CDR3 protein: CASSPGLGREGTDTQYF; CDR3 DNA: TGTGCCAGCAGTCCGGGCTTGGGGCGGGAGGGCACAGATACGCAGTATTTT
CDR3 length: 13; V gene: TRBV7-8; D gene: -; J gene: TRBJ1-1; clone size: -; CDR3 protein: CASSFDKNTEAFF; CDR3 DNA: TGTGCCAGCAGCTTCGACAAGAACACTGAAGCTTTCTTT
CDR3 length: 16; V gene: TRBV5-6; D gene: -; J gene: TRBJ2-2; clone size: once; CDR3 protein: CASSRDAGTNTGELFF; CDR3 DNA: TGTGCCAGCAGCCGGGACGCGGGAACGAACACCGGGGAGCTGTTTTTT
CDR3 length: 12; V gene: TRBV19; D gene: -; J gene: TRBJ1-2; clone size: -; CDR3 protein: CASRTGDYGYTF; CDR3 DNA: TGTGCCAGTAGAACCGGCGACTATGGCTACACCTTC
CDR3 length: 15; V gene: TRBV7-2; D gene: -; J gene: TRBJ2-1; clone size: -; CDR3 protein: CASSLGQGNFDEQFF; CDR3 DNA: TGTGCCAGCAGCTTAGGGCAGGGAAATTTTGATGAGCAGTTCTTC
CDR3 length: 11; V gene: TRBV20-1; D gene: -; J gene: TRBJ1-2; clone size: -; CDR3 protein: CSGTLNYGYTF; CDR3 DNA: TGCAGTGGGACACTTAACTATGGCTACACCTTT
CDR3 length: 14; V gene: TRBV5-1; D gene: TRBD1; J gene: TRBJ1-5; clone size: -; CDR3 protein: CASSQTGRDQPQHF; CDR3 DNA: TGCGCCAGCAGCCAGACAGGGCGAGATCAGCCCCAGCATTTT
CDR3 length: 15; V gene: TRBV11-1; D gene: TRBD1; J gene: TRBJ2-5; clone size: -; CDR3 protein: CASSTGTGFQETQYF; CDR3 DNA: TGTGCCAGCAGCACCGGGACAGGGTTCCAAGAGACCCAGTACTTC
CDR3 length: 15; V gene: TRBV7-9; D gene: TRBD2; J gene: TRBJ2-3; clone size: -; CDR3 protein: CASSLGGGARDTQYF; CDR3 DNA: TGTGCCAGCAGCTTAGGCGGGGGGGCCCGAGATACGCAGTATTTT
CDR3 length: 12; V gene: TRBV5-1; D gene: -; J gene: TRBJ1-6; clone size: few; CDR3 protein: CATGQHNSPLHF; CDR3 DNA: TGCGCCACGGGACAACATAATTCACCCCTCCACTTT
CDR3 length: 17; V gene: TRBV7-2; D gene: TRBD2; J gene: TRBJ2-1; clone size: -; CDR3 protein: CASSLPPSGSRDNEQFF; CDR3 DNA: TGTGCCAGCAGCTTACCGCCTAGCGGGAGCCGCGACAATGAGCAGTTCTTC
CDR3 length: 15; V gene: TRBV11-2; D gene: -; J gene: TRBJ1-4; clone size: -; CDR3 protein: CASSSRREGREKLFF; CDR3 DNA: TGTGCCAGCAGCTCCCGGAGGGAGGGGCGAGAAAAACTGTTTTTT
CDR3 length: 11; V gene: TRBV20-1; D gene: -; J gene: TRBJ1-1; clone size: -; CDR3 protein: CSAPVGFQAFF; CDR3 DNA: TGCAGTGCCCCGGTAGGGTTTCAAGCTTTCTTT
CDR3 length: 16; V gene: TRBV27; D gene: -; J gene: TRBJ1-5; clone size: -; CDR3 protein: CASSFGGASPNQPQHF; CDR3 DNA: TGTGCCAGCAGTTTTGGAGGGGCATCCCCAAATCAGCCCCAGCATTTT
CDR3 length: 13; V gene: TRBV5-1; D gene: TRBD1; J gene: TRBJ1-1; clone size: -; CDR3 protein: CASSWTGGIEPFF; CDR3 DNA: TGCGCCAGCAGCTGGACAGGGGGCATCGAGCCTTTCTTT
CDR3 length: 12; V gene: TRBV28; D gene: -; J gene: TRBJ2-3; clone size: -; CDR3 protein: CASSLTQGTQYF; CDR3 DNA: TGTGCCAGCAGTCTCACTCAGGGTACGCAGTATTTT
CDR3 length: 12; V gene: TRBV7-2; D gene: -; J gene: TRBJ1-1; clone size: -; CDR3 protein: CASSPHYTEAFF; CDR3 DNA: TGTGCCAGCAGCCCCCATTATACTGAAGCTTTCTTT
CDR3 length: 14; V gene: TRBV10-3; D gene: TRBD1; J gene: TRBJ1-4; clone size: -; CDR3 protein: CASGQGAVNEKLFF; CDR3 DNA: TGTGCCTCGGGACAGGGGGCGGTTAATGAAAAACTGTTTTTT
CDR3 length: 14; V gene: TRBV6-5; D gene: TRBD1; J gene: TRBJ2-5; clone size: -; CDR3 protein: CASSYSTGQETQYF; CDR3 DNA: TGTGCCAGCAGTTACTCGACAGGACAGGAAACCCAGTACTTC
CDR3 length: 16; V gene: TRBV15; D gene: -; J gene: TRBJ2-7; clone size: once; CDR3 protein: CATSWGGQGYSGEQYF; CDR3 DNA: TGTGCCACCAGCTGGGGGGGGCAGGGGTATTCTGGTGAGCAGTACTTC
CDR3 length: 13; V gene: TRBV6-1; D gene: -; J gene: TRBJ1-1; clone size: -; CDR3 protein: CASSEAPGGRSFF; CDR3 DNA: TGTGCCAGCAGTGAAGCACCGGGAGGACGATCTTTCTTT
CDR3 length: 14; V gene: TRBV2; D gene: -; J gene: TRBJ1-1; clone size: -; CDR3 protein: CASRSGGGGTEAFF; CDR3 DNA: TGTGCCAGCAGGTCTGGGGGCGGGGGCACTGAAGCTTTCTTT
CDR3 length: 12; V gene: TRBV29-1; D gene: -; J gene: TRBJ2-7; clone size: -; CDR3 protein: CSVEVRPYEQYF; CDR3 DNA: TGCAGCGTTGAGGTGAGACCCTACGAGCAGTACTTC
CDR3 length: 14; V gene: TRBV5-1; D gene: TRBD1; J gene: TRBJ2-7; clone size: once; CDR3 protein: CASSLQGAPYEQYF; CDR3 DNA: TGCGCCAGCAGCTTACAGGGGGCCCCGTACGAGCAGTACTTC
CDR3 length: 11; V gene: TRBV20-1; D gene: -; J gene: TRBJ1-1; clone size: -; CDR3 protein: CSASGTGAAFF; CDR3 DNA: TGCAGTGCTAGTGGGACGGGGGCAGCTTTCTTT
CDR3 length: 11; V gene: TRBV28; D gene: -; J gene: TRBJ2-2; clone size: -; CDR3 protein: CAHRSGGELFF; CDR3 DNA: TGTGCCCATAGGTCGGGCGGGGAGCTGTTTTTT
CDR3 length: 14; V gene: TRBV6-6; D gene: -; J gene: TRBJ2-1; clone size: -; CDR3 protein: CASSYSAGWHEQFF; CDR3 DNA: TGTGCCAGCAGTTACTCGGCAGGGTGGCATGAGCAGTTCTTC
CDR3 length: 15; V gene: TRBV5-4; D gene: TRBD2; J gene: TRBJ2-3; clone size: -; CDR3 protein: CASSFPSGGSDTQYF; CDR3 DNA: TGTGCCAGCAGCTTCCCTAGCGGGGGGTCAGATACGCAGTATTTT
CDR3 length: 16; V gene: TRBV21-1; D gene: -; J gene: TRBJ1-3; clone size: -; CDR3 protein: CASSRVLQHARNTIYF; CDR3 DNA: TGTGCCAGCAGTAGGGTTCTACAACACGCACGAAACACCATATATTTT
CDR3 length: 14; V gene: TRBV5-1; D gene: -; J gene: TRBJ2-7; clone size: -; CDR3 protein: CASSRAGSWYEQYF; CDR3 DNA: TGCGCCAGCAGCCGGGCGGGGTCGTGGTACGAGCAGTACTTC
CDR3 length: 16; V gene: TRBV4-2; D gene: -; J gene: TRBJ2-2; clone size: -; CDR3 protein: CASSQDWRALPGELFF; CDR3 DNA: TGTGCCAGCAGCCAAGATTGGAGGGCCTTACCCGGGGAGCTGTTTTTT
CDR3 length: 16; V gene: TRBV28; D gene: -; J gene: TRBJ1-5; clone size: -; CDR3 protein: CASSPTGTAAPAPQHF; CDR3 DNA: TGTGCCAGCAGCCCCACCGGGACCGCGGCTCCGGCGCCCCAGCATTTT
CDR3 length: 18; V gene: TRBV9; D gene: -; J gene: TRBJ2-7; clone size: -; CDR3 protein: CASSAPSTSHDDDDEQYF; CDR3 DNA: TGTGCCAGCAGCGCCCCATCTACTAGCCATGATGACGACGACGAGCAGTACTTC
CDR3 length: 15; V gene: TRBV6-5; D gene: -; J gene: TRBJ2-5; clone size: -; CDR3 protein: CASSPRETVAETQYF; CDR3 DNA: TGTGCCAGCAGCCCCCGCGAGACGGTAGCAGAGACCCAGTACTTC
CDR3 length: 15; V gene: TRBV4-1; D gene: TRBD2; J gene: TRBJ2-3; clone size: -; CDR3 protein: CASSSLAGVGDTQYF; CDR3 DNA: TGCGCCAGCAGCTCGCTAGCGGGAGTAGGAGATACGCAGTATTTT
CDR3 length: 12; V gene: TRBV10-2; D gene: -; J gene: TRBJ1-2; clone size: -; CDR3 protein: CASSPANYGYTF; CDR3 DNA: TGCGCCAGCAGTCCAGCAAACTATGGCTACACCTTC
CDR3 length: 12; V gene: TRBV10-3; D gene: -; J gene: TRBJ1-2; clone size: large; CDR3 protein: CAIMEGNYGYTF; CDR3 DNA: TGTGCCATCATGGAGGGAAACTATGGCTACACCTTC
CDR3 length: 19; V gene: TRBV9; D gene: -; J gene: TRBJ1-4; clone size: -; CDR3 protein: CASSVAPRGQPTVNEKLFF; CDR3 DNA: TGTGCCAGCAGCGTAGCCCCCCGAGGACAGCCGACGGTTAATGAAAAACTGTTTTTT
CDR3 length: 17; V gene: TRBV28; D gene: -; J gene: TRBJ1-5; clone size: -; CDR3 protein: CASRELRKLRGNQPQHF; CDR3 DNA: TGTGCCAGCAGGGAATTGCGGAAACTACGAGGGAATCAGCCCCAGCATTTT
CDR3 length: 14; V gene: TRBV30; D gene: -; J gene: TRBJ2-5; clone size: -; CDR3 protein: CAWSVGGAGETQYF; CDR3 DNA: TGTGCCTGGAGTGTAGGGGGGGCTGGAGAGACCCAGTACTTC
CDR3 length: 13; V gene: TRBV7-3; D gene: -; J gene: TRBJ2-3; clone size: -; CDR3 protein: CASSAQVTDTQYF; CDR3 DNA: TGTGCCAGCAGCGCACAGGTCACAGATACGCAGTATTTT
CDR3 length: 16; V gene: TRBV4-3; D gene: -; J gene: TRBJ1-1; clone size: -; CDR3 protein: CASSQVPSPLNTEAFF; CDR3 DNA: TGCGCCAGCAGCCAAGTTCCCTCCCCCTTGAACACTGAAGCTTTCTTT
CDR3 length: 18; V gene: TRBV7-3; D gene: TRBD2; J gene: TRBJ2-1; clone size: -; CDR3 protein: CASSLKLITLAGGGEQFF; CDR3 DNA: TGTGCCAGCAGCTTAAAACTGATAACTCTAGCGGGGGGCGGAGAGCAGTTCTTC
CDR3 length: 14; V gene: TRBV27; D gene: -; J gene: TRBJ2-1; clone size: -; CDR3 protein: CASSPGPTRNEQFF; CDR3 DNA: TGTGCCAGCAGCCCTGGGCCAACCAGGAATGAGCAGTTCTTC
CDR3 length: 12; V gene: TRBV11-2; D gene: -; J gene: TRBJ2-5; clone size: -; CDR3 protein: CASSVGGGTQYF; CDR3 DNA: TGTGCCAGCAGCGTAGGGGGGGGGACCCAGTACTTC
CDR3 length: 15; V gene: TRBV27; D gene: -; J gene: TRBJ2-1; clone size: -; CDR3 protein: CASSWTASGTGEQFF; CDR3 DNA: TGTGCCAGCAGTTGGACCGCCTCAGGGACTGGCGAGCAGTTCTTC
CDR3 length: 15; V gene: TRBV6-6; D gene: -; J gene: TRBJ1-5; clone size: -; CDR3 protein: CASSYSRQSGQPQHF; CDR3 DNA: TGTGCCAGCAGTTACTCGAGACAATCGGGTCAGCCCCAGCATTTT
CDR3 length: 17; V gene: TRBV4-1; D gene: TRBD1; J gene: TRBJ1-2; clone size: -; CDR3 protein: CVSSQDRGTGGASGYTF; CDR3 DNA: TGCGTCAGCAGCCAAGATCGGGGGACAGGGGGCGCGAGTGGCTACACCTTC
CDR3 length: 14; V gene: TRBV7-9; D gene: -; J gene: TRBJ1-6; clone size: -; CDR3 protein: CASSLVGRDSPLHF; CDR3 DNA: TGTGCCAGCAGCCTGGTGGGTAGGGATTCACCCCTCCACTTT
CDR3 length: 14; V gene: TRBV25-1; D gene: TRBD1; J gene: TRBJ2-5; clone size: -; CDR3 protein: CASSTGQGRETQYF; CDR3 DNA: TGTGCCAGCAGTACCGGACAGGGACGCGAGACCCAGTACTTC
CDR3 length: 15; V gene: TRBV30; D gene: TRBD1; J gene: TRBJ1-4; clone size: -; CDR3 protein: CAWRPLQGAFEKLFF; CDR3 DNA: TGTGCCTGGCGCCCCTTGCAGGGGGCGTTTGAAAAACTGTTTTTT
CDR3 length: 16; V gene: TRBV5-1; D gene: -; J gene: TRBJ2-7; clone size: -; CDR3 protein: CASSDLGQRDIHEQYF; CDR3 DNA: TGCGCCAGCAGCGATTTGGGGCAACGGGATATACACGAGCAGTACTTC
CDR3 length: 14; V gene: TRBV4-3; D gene: -; J gene: TRBJ2-1; clone size: -; CDR3 protein: CASSQDGKNNEQFF; CDR3 DNA: TGCGCCAGCAGCCAAGACGGGAAGAACAATGAGCAGTTCTTC
CDR3 length: 15; V gene: TRBV11-3; D gene: TRBD2; J gene: TRBJ2-1; clone size: -; CDR3 protein: CASSLYSGGSNEQFF; CDR3 DNA: TGTGCCAGCAGCTTATATAGCGGGGGGTCCAATGAGCAGTTCTTC